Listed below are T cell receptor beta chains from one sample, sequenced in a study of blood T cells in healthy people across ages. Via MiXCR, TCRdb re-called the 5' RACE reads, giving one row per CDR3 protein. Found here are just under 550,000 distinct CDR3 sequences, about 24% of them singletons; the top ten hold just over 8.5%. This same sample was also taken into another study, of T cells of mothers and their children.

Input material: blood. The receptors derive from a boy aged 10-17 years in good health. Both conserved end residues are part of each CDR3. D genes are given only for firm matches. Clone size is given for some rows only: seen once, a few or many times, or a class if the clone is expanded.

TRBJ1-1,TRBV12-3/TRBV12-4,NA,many,CASSPHVNTEAFF,TGTGCCAGCAGTCCCCATGTGAACACTGAAGCTTTCTTT
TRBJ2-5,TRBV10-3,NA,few,CAIRRDQHQETQYF,TGTGCCATCAGAAGGGACCAGCACCAAGAGACCCAGTACTTC
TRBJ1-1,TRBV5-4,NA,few,CASSVRMENTEAFF,TGTGCCAGCAGCGTACGGATGGAGAACACTGAAGCTTTCTTT
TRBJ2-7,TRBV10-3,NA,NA,CAISLDRSNEQYF,TGTGCCATCAGTCTAGATCGAAGCAACGAGCAGTACTTC
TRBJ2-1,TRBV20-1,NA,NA,CSARDAELLYNEQFF,TGCAGTGCTAGAGATGCCGAACTATTGTACAATGAGCAGTTCTTC
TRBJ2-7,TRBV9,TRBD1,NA,CASSVGQGGTYEQYF,TGTGCCAGCAGCGTAGGACAGGGGGGTACCTACGAGCAGTACTTC
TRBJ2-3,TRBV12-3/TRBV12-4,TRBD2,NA,CASSSSLAGGTDTQYF,TGTGCCAGCAGTTCAAGTCTAGCGGGGGGCACAGATACGCAGTATTTT
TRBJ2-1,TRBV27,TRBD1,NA,CASNDGQGPNEQFF,TGTGCCAGCAACGACGGACAGGGTCCCAATGAGCAGTTCTTC
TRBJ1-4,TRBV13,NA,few,CASSQENEKLFF,TGTGCCAGCAGCCAAGAGAATGAAAAACTGTTTTTT
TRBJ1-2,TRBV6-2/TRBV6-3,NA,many,CASSPGGYGYTF,TGTGCCAGCAGTCCGGGCGGTTATGGCTACACCTTC